This T cell receptor (beta chain) was captured in a study of cytomegalovirus exposure and HLA in healthy donors. About this clone: Its matching antigen is unknown.

Vbeta (60) and Jbeta (13) primers were used in the PCR. Profiling relied on immunoSEQ multiplex PCR, and the TCRdb table lists in-frame clones only, not all of them. The table records about 140,000 clones, 73% of them present only once. General study results and limits: Researchers reported in a later analysis that a missense DCLRE1C variant was tied to TCR beta V- and J-gene trimming.

The germline gives CDR1 SQVTM, CDR2 ANQGSEA. The CDR3 length is 13 residues. The V and J ends lost 6 bases and 4 bases, in that order; junction bases with no gene match: 6. The sample taken for sequencing was PBMCs. This clonotype was sampled from a woman aged 40-49 years in good health and CMV-seronegative. The chain is built from TRBV29-1 and TRBJ2-5; 9 nucleotides match TRBD1. The chain's CDR3 is CSVSSTGGETQYF. The CDR3 bases are TGCAGCGTCAGCTCGACAGGGGGAGAGACCCAGTACTTC.